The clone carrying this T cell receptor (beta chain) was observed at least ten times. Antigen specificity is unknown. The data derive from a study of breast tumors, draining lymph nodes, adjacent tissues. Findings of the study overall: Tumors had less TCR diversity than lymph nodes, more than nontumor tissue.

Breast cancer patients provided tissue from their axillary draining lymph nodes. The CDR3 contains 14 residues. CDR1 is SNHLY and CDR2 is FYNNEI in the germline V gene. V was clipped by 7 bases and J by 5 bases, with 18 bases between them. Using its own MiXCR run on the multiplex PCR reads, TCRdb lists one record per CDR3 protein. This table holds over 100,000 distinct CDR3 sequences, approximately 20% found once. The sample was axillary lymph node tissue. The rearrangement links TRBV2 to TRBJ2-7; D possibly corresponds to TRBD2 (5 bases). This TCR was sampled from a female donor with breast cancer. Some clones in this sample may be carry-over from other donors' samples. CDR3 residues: CASKGRTLTHEQYF. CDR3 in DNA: TGTGCCAGCAAGGGTAGGACTCTGACTCACGAGCAGTACTTC.